Listed below are T cell receptor beta chains from one sample, sequenced in a study of T cell repertoires in cytomegalovirus infection. TCRdb analysed the reads with MiXCR anew, one entry per CDR3 protein. The table has just under 300,000 distinct CDR3 sequences, approximately 10% seen once; the top ten hold approximately 2.3%. Specimen: PBMCs. All receptors derive from a human donor in good health (CMV status not recorded). Some clones in this sample may be carry-over from other donors' samples. Both conserved end residues are trimmed from each CDR3.

cdr3_length v_call cdr3_aa
14 TRBV20-1 SARRADRPMNTEAF
13 TRBV12-3/TRBV12-4 ASSFGGGFLDEQF
11 TRBV28 ASSYRENYGYT
15 TRBV23-1 ASSQSRTFIAKNIQY
14 TRBV3-1 ASSQVRLAGTGELF
12 TRBV6-1 ASSERWAAYEQY
13 TRBV20-1 SGRGGGGGTGELF
9 TRBV29-1 SAMGGAEAF
13 TRBV6-5 ASSYDPGLNTEAF
13 TRBV6-2/TRBV6-3 ASSLSGGLNNEQF
13 TRBV28 ASSEGGAGTDAQY